These T cell receptor beta chains were read from a single sample in a study of early T cells in non-severe SARS-CoV-2 infection. TCRdb reprocessed the 5' RACE reads with MiXCR, giving one entry per CDR3 protein. The data show more than 35,000 distinct CDR3 sequences, just under 4% seen once. Sequences were obtained from whole blood. Receptor source: an adult who was a healthcare worker with PCR-confirmed SARS-CoV-2 infection or an uninfected control (not recorded which). The CDR3 runs from the conserved cysteine through the conserved F or W. A D gene is named only where the DNA matches it firmly. A clone size is listed for some rows: how often the clone was seen (once, few, many), or a class if it is expanded.

size	D	V	J	CDR3	DNA
many	-	TRBV28	TRBJ2-3	CASSLGGGPRTDTQYF	TGTGCCAGCAGTCTAGGGGGGGGGCCTCGCACAGATACGCAGTATTTT
many	-	TRBV7-2	TRBJ1-1	CASSLEETLSTEAFF	TGTGCCAGCAGCTTAGAGGAGACCCTCAGCACTGAAGCTTTCTTT
many	-	TRBV29-1	TRBJ2-5	CSARWTGETQYF	TGCAGCGCTCGTTGGACGGGAGAGACCCAGTACTTC
-	TRBD1	TRBV19	TRBJ1-5	CASSPPWTGKNQPQHF	TGTGCCAGTAGTCCTCCCTGGACAGGGAAGAATCAGCCCCAGCATTTT
many	TRBD2	TRBV20-1	TRBJ2-5	CSARDVSGSGNQETQYF	TGCAGTGCTAGAGACGTTAGCGGGAGCGGGAACCAAGAGACCCAGTACTTC
many	-	TRBV19	TRBJ1-1	CASSPQGVGTEAFF	TGTGCCAGTAGCCCACAGGGTGTTGGCACTGAAGCTTTCTTT
-	TRBD2	TRBV24-1	TRBJ2-3	CATSEPTSGRANGDTQYF	TGTGCCACCAGTGAACCCACTAGCGGGAGGGCCAATGGGGATACGCAGTATTTT
many	-	TRBV10-3	TRBJ1-4	CAISESRNEKLFF	TGTGCCATCAGTGAGTCCAGAAATGAAAAACTGTTTTTT
few	TRBD2	TRBV14	TRBJ2-1	CASSPPGLAPINEQFF	TGTGCCAGCAGCCCCCCGGGACTAGCGCCTATAAATGAGCAGTTCTTC
many	-	TRBV2	TRBJ1-6	CASRLTVVNSPLHF	TGTGCCAGCAGATTGACAGTAGTAAATTCACCCCTCCACTTT
many	TRBD1	TRBV29-1	TRBJ2-6	CSVFSGTGAPGANVLTF	TGCAGCGTCTTCTCCGGGACAGGGGCCCCCGGGGCCAACGTCCTGACTTTC
many	-	TRBV12-3/TRBV12-4	TRBJ1-1	CASTPLGGAPEAFF	TGTGCCAGCACCCCCCTCGGAGGGGCCCCTGAAGCTTTCTTT
many	-	TRBV15	TRBJ2-3	CATSIGTDTQYF	TGTGCCACCAGCATCGGCACAGATACGCAGTATTTT
few	-	TRBV29-1	TRBJ1-2	CSVGEVLNYGYTF	TGCAGCGTTGGTGAGGTACTTAACTATGGCTACACCTTC
few	TRBD1	TRBV29-1	TRBJ2-7	CSVTTGYEQYF	TGCAGCGTCACGACAGGGTACGAGCAGTACTTC
few	-	TRBV3-1	TRBJ2-1	CASSREYNEQFF	TGTGCCAGCAGCCGAGAATACAATGAGCAGTTCTTC
many	-	TRBV12-3/TRBV12-4	TRBJ1-1	CASSSHRVEAFF	TGTGCCAGCAGCTCACACAGGGTTGAAGCTTTCTTT
many	-	TRBV14	TRBJ2-3	CASSQADSGHTSTDTQYF	TGTGCCAGCAGCCAAGCTGACTCGGGACATACTAGCACAGATACGCAGTATTTT
many	-	TRBV5-1	TRBJ1-6	CASSLEGPLNSPLHF	TGCGCCAGCAGCTTGGAGGGGCCCCTTAATTCACCCCTCCACTTT
-	TRBD2	TRBV7-2	TRBJ2-1	CASSLVRLAGDEQFF	TGTGCCAGCAGCTTAGTTCGACTAGCGGGAGATGAGCAGTTCTTC
many	TRBD2	TRBV5-5	TRBJ2-3	CASSTGTSGSGTDTQYF	TGTGCCAGCAGCACCGGGACTAGCGGGAGCGGCACAGATACGCAGTATTTT
-	-	TRBV19	TRBJ2-7	CASSARDGYELYF	TGTGCCAGTAGTGCCCGGGACGGATACGAGCTGTACTTC
few	TRBD2	TRBV6-5	TRBJ2-1	CASSEAGLYNEQFF	TGTGCCAGCAGTGAAGCGGGGCTATACAATGAGCAGTTCTTC
many	-	TRBV28	TRBJ1-2	CASSFGGGRNYGYTF	TGTGCCAGCAGTTTTGGCGGGGGCAGAAACTATGGCTACACCTTC
few	-	TRBV28	TRBJ2-7	CASSRVDSYEQYF	TGTGCCAGCAGTCGGGTAGACTCTTACGAGCAGTACTTC
-	-	TRBV28	TRBJ1-6	CASSLGVYSPLHF	TGTGCCAGCAGTTTAGGGGTCTATTCACCCCTCCACTTT
many	-	TRBV9	TRBJ2-3	CASSVATGGTQYF	TGTGCCAGCAGCGTAGCTACAGGCGGTACGCAGTATTTT
many	-	TRBV5-1	TRBJ2-3	CASSLTRSHTDTQYF	TGCGCCAGCAGCCTAACTAGGTCCCACACAGATACGCAGTATTTT
-	TRBD2	TRBV7-8	TRBJ2-5	CASSLTPGLAKETQYF	TGTGCCAGCAGCTTAACCCCTGGACTAGCAAAAGAGACCCAGTACTTC
many	-	TRBV20-1	TRBJ2-1	CSATGLGYNEQFF	TGCAGTGCTACGGGACTCGGGTACAATGAGCAGTTCTTC
few	-	TRBV5-1	TRBJ1-2	CASSSTPGGANYGYTF	TGCGCCAGCAGCTCTACCCCGGGGGGAGCTAACTATGGCTACACCTTC